The text below deals with one T cell receptor beta chain. With 0 bases removed from V and 4 bases from J, the gap between germline ends came to 19 bases. The CDR3 is 17 residues long. The V gene's germline CDR1 is SGHKS and CDR2 YYEKEE (reference sequence). Original handling: Amplifying reference gene primers gave estimates of nucleated cell counts. The assay was immunoSEQ multiplex PCR, and TCRdb's table has in-frame clones only and misses some. The V and J calls and clone size were taken over from that table, and D and trimming were inferred from the DNA. The repertoire holds 150,000 to 200,000 clones, with around four fifths as singletons. The entry originates in a study of blood T cell repertoires in COVID-19.

The chain uses TRBV5-5 and TRBJ1-2; D not resolved. The receptor was isolated from a man between 60 and 75 years old with COVID-19, enrolled during active disease. The sample was peripheral blood. CDR3 amino acids: CASSLEGGPENRYGYTF. The CDR3 region has the DNA TGTGCCAGCAGCTTGGAAGGCGGTCCTGAGAACCGCTATGGCTACACCTTC.